The clone carrying this T cell receptor beta chain was counted between two and nine times. The PCR ran on 60 Vbeta and 13 Jbeta primers. Libraries were prepared by immunoSEQ multiplex PCR; TCRdb keeps only in-frame clonotypes and omits some of them. Among 200,000 to 250,000 clones, roughly 84% were seen once, and the ten largest hold around 1.2%. This entry is derived from a study of cytomegalovirus exposure and HLA in healthy donors. The TCR originated in a human donor in good health. Sequencing input: PBMCs.

CDR3 protein: CASSAVNYEQYF. The DNA of the CDR3 is TGTGCCAGCAGCGCAGTGAACTACGAGCAGTACTTC. The chain recombines TRBV6-5 with TRBJ2-7, with no clear D. Germline loops: CDR1 MNHEY, CDR2 SVGAGI. The length of the CDR3 is 12 residues. Trimming stripped 6 bases from V and 3 bases from J, with 9 bases between.